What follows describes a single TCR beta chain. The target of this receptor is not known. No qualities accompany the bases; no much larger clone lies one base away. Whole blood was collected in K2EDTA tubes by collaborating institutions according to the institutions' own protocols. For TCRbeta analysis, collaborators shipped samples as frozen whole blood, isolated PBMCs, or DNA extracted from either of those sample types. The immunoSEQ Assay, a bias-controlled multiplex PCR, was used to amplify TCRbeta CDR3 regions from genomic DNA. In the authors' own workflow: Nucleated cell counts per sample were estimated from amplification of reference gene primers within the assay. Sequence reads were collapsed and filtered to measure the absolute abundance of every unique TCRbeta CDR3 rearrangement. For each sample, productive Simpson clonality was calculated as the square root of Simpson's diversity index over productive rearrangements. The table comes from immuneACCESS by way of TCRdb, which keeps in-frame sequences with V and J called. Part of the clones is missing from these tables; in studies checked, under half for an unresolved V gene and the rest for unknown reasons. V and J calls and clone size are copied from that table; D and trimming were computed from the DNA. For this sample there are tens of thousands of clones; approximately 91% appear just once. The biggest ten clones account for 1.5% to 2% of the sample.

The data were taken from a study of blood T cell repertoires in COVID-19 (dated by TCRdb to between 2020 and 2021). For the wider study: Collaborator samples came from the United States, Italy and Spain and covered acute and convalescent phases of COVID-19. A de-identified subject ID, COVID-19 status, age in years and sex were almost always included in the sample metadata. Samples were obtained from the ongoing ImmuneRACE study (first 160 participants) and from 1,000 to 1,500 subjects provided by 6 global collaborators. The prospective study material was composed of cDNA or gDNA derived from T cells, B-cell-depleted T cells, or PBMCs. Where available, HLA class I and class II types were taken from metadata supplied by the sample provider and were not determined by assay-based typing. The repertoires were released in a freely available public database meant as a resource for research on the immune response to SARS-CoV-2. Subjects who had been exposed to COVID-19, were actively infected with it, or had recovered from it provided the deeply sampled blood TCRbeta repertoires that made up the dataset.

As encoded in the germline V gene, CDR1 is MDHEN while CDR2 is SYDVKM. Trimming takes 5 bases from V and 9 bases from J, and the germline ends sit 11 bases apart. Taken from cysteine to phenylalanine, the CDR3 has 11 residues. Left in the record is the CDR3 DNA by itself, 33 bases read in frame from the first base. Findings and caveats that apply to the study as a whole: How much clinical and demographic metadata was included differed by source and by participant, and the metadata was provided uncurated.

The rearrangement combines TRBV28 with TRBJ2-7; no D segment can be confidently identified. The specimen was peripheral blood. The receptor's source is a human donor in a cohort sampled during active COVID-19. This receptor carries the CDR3 CASSALAAQYF. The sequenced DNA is TGTGCCAGCAGTGCGCTCGCTGCGCAGTACTTC.